This TCR beta chain was found in a study of vaccination and CD4 T cells after COVID-19. On the study more broadly: Blood was drawn a median about 75 days post second dose, range 14 to 241.

Scientists ran DNA taken from cultured CD4+ T cells through the Oncomine TCR Beta short-read assay for sequencing. Genomic DNA was drawn out of CD4+ T cells grown in culture. TCRdb independently ran MiXCR on the PCR reads; one entry per CDR3 protein. The sample contains under 20,000 distinct CDR3 sequences, 55% of which appear only once. Germline loops: CDR1 GTSNPN, CDR2 SVGIG (reference sequence). The CDR3 covers 15 residues. J was trimmed by 2 bases and V by 6 bases; bases with no gene match: 5. Treatment indicated: roughly nine-day PBMC culture with coronavirus spike peptide pools or control peptides (ViraFEST assay). Cultures got half-medium changes with IL-2 on days 3 and 7. On this clonotype itself: The antigen is not known.

Sample: CD4+ T cells from blood, cultured in vitro. The receptor was derived from a human donor who had recovered from COVID-19. The rearrangement uses TRBV30 and TRBJ2-7; 15 bases fit TRBD2. DNA of the CDR3: TGTGCCTGCTGGACTAGCGGGAGGGTTACCTACGAGCAGTACTTC. Protein product: CACWTSGRVTYEQYF.